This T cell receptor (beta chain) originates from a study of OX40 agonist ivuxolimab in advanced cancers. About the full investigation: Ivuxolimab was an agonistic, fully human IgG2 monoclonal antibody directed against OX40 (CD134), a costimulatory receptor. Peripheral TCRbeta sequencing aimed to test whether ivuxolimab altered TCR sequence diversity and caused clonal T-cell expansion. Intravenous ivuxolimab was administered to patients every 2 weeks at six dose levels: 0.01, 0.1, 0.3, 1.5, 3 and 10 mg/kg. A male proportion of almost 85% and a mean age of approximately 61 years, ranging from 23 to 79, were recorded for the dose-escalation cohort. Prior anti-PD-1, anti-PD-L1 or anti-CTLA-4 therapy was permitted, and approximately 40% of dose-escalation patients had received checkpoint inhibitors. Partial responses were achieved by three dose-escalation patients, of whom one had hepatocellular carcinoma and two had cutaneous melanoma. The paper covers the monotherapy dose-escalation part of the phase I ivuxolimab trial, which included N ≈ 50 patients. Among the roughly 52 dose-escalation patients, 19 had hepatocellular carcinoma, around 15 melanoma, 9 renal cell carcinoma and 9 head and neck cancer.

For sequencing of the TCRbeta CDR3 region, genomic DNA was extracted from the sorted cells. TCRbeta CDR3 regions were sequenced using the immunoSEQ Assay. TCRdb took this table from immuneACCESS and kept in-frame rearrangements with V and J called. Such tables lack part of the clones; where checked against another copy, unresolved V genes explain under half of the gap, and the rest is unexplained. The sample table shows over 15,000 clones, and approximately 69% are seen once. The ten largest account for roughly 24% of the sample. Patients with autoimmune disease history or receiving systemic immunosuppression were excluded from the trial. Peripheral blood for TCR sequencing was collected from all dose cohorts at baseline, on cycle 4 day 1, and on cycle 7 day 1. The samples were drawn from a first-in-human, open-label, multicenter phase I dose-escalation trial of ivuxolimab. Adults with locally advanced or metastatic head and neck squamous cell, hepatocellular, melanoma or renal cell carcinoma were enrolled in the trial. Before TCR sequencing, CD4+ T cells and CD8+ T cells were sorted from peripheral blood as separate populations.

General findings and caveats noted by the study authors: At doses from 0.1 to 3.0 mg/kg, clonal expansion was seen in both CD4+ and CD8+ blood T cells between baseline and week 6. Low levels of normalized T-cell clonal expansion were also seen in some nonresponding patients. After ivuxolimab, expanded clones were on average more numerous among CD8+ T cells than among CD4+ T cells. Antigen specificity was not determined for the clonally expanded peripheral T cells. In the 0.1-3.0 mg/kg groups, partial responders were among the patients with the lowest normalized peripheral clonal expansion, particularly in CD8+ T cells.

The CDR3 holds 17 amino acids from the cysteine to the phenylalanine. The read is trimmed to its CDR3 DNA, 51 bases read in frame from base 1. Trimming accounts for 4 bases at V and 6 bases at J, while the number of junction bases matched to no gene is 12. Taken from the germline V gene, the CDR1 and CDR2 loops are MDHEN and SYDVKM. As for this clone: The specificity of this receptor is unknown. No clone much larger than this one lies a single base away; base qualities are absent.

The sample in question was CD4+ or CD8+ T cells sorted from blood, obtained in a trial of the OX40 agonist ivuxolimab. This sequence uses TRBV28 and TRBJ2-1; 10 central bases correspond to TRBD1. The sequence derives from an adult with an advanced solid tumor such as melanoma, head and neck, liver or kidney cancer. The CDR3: CASSSWTGGSLSNEQFF. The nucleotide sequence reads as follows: TGTGCCAGCAGTTCATGGACAGGGGGGTCTTTAAGCAATGAGCAGTTCTTC. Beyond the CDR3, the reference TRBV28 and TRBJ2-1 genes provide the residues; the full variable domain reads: DVKVTQSSRYLVKRTGEKVFLECVQDMDHENMFWYRQDPGLGLRLIYFSYDVKMKEKGDIPEGYSVSREKKERFSLILESASTNQTSMYLCASSSWTGGSLSNEQFFGPGTRLTVL.